These 23 T cell receptor beta chains came from one sample sequenced in a study of cytomegalovirus exposure and HLA in healthy donors. The PCR contained 60 Vbeta and 13 Jbeta primers. Measured with immunoSEQ multiplex PCR; TCRdb has only the in-frame clones, and not every one. The table has 95,000 to 110,000 clones, 65% to 80% seen once. The material sequenced was PBMCs. These receptor sequences come from a male donor in good health and CMV-seronegative.

This chain links TRBV5-1 with TRBJ2-5; 9 nucleotides agree with TRBD2. This CDR3 is built from 16 residues. V lost 7 bases, J lost 5 bases, and 15 bases stayed unmatched. Per germline, CDR1 SGHRS and CDR2 YFSETQ. The CDR3 spells CASHLRAGGPRETQYF. The DNA of the CDR3 is TGCGCCAGCCACCTTCGGGCGGGAGGGCCAAGGGAGACCCAGTACTTC.

The gene calls are TRBV18 and TRBJ2-7; D is perhaps TRBD1 (5 bases). The CDR3 covers 15 residues. The V gene lost 5 bases and the J gene lost 6 bases, with 20 bases spanning the gap. Germline CDR1 and CDR2: KGHSH and LQKENI. In DNA, the CDR3 is TGTGCCAGCTCAAGTTCGACAGATAAGTCGTTCGAGCAGTACTTC. Protein sequence: CASSSSTDKSFEQYF.

The chain has TRBV18 and TRBJ1-1, with no clear D. CDR1 is KGHSH and CDR2 is LQKENI in the germline V gene. The CDR3 has 14 residues. Trimming shortened V by 3 bases and J by 5 bases, and 13 bases separated the two germline ends. The CDR3: CASSPGRLGTEAFF. The CDR3 bases are TGTGCCAGCTCACCGGGGAGGTTGGGGACTGAAGCTTTCTTT.

J is TRBJ1-1 and V is TRBV7-3; weak D call: TRBD1 (6 bases). V dropped 6 bases and J dropped 0 bases, with 8 bases sitting between them. The CDR3 is 13 residues long. Per the germline V gene, CDR1 is SGHTA and CDR2 is FQGTGA. In nucleotides, the CDR3 is TGTGCCAGCAGGGACAGATTGAACACTGAAGCTTTCTTT. Amino acid sequence: CASRDRLNTEAFF.

The CDR3 loop is CASSQQPGRLISGNTIYF. In nucleotides, the CDR3 is TGCGCCAGCAGCCAACAACCAGGCCGGCTCATCAGTGGAAACACCATATATTTT. The chain couples TRBV4-1 to TRBJ2-2, with D unclear. The DNA end is more similar to TRBJ1-3, so the J call may be wrong. This CDR3 region has 18 residues. The germline V gene has CDR1 MGHRA and CDR2 YSYEKL.

For the CDR3, the DNA is TGTGCCATCAGGGGGGACAGGGATAACTATGGCTACACCTTC. Translating gives CAIRGDRDNYGYTF. The chain has TRBV10-3 and TRBJ1-2; 9 positions agree with TRBD1. The CDR3 spans 14 residues. Per germline, CDR1 ENHRY and CDR2 SYGVKD. The ends lost 6 bases at V and 1 base at J; junction bases unmatched: 3.

V and J are TRBV5-1 and TRBJ2-7; no reliable D call. Per the germline V gene, CDR1 is SGHRS and CDR2 is YFSETQ. The CDR3 runs 14 residues. Trimming stripped 2 bases from V and 3 bases from J, with 12 bases between. Here the CDR3 reads CASSLEHYLYEQYF. DNA for the CDR3: TGCGCCAGCAGCTTAGAGCACTACCTCTACGAGCAGTACTTC.

The chain carries TRBV9 and TRBJ2-1, with TRBD2 matching over 12 bases. With V trimmed by 3 bases and J by 9 bases, 7 bases remained unmatched. Germline V lookup: CDR1 SGDLS, CDR2 YYNGEE. The CDR3 runs to 15 residues. CDR3 sequence reads: CASSALAGGQGEQFF. For the CDR3, the DNA is TGTGCCAGCAGCGCCCTAGCGGGAGGGCAGGGTGAGCAGTTCTTC.

This chain connects TRBV6-5 to TRBJ2-7, with 7 bases that match TRBD2. The CDR3 covers 15 residues. Germline CDR1 and CDR2: MNHEY and SVGAGI. The junction had 14 bases not matched to a gene; V was cut back by 5 bases and J by 7 bases. CDR3 protein: CASSVLGAGVREQYF. The CDR3 nucleotides read TGTGCCAGCAGTGTCCTAGGGGCGGGAGTAAGGGAGCAGTACTTC.

The rearrangement joins TRBV5-1 to TRBJ1-2; 7 bases are a match to TRBD1. Germline-derived CDR1 and CDR2 are SGHRS and YFSETQ. This CDR3 has 15 residues. The V and J ends lost 0 bases and 5 bases, in that order; junction bases with no gene match: 7. Written as DNA, the CDR3 is TGCGCCAGCAGCTTGGAAGGGACAGTCTTGTATGGCTACACCTTC. Translation: CASSLEGTVLYGYTF.

This clone has only one observation. This chain joins TRBV11-2 and TRBJ2-7; 9 nucleotides line up with TRBD2. Trimming cost V 1 base and J 0 bases; bases outside gene matches: 4. The CDR3 has 16 residues. Germline loops: CDR1 SGHAT, CDR2 FQNNGV. The CDR3 DNA reads TGTGCCAGCAGCTTAGGCCTAGCGGGGAGCTCCTACGAGCAGTACTTC. It is translated as CASSLGLAGSSYEQYF.

The chain employs TRBV30 and TRBJ2-7; D is perhaps TRBD2 (5 bases). Deletions cut 5 bases from V and 6 bases from J, with 14 bases between. Germline CDR1 reads GTSNPN; CDR2 reads SVGIG (reference sequence). CDR3 length: 12 residues. CDR3 nucleotide sequence: TGTGCCTGGGCCTACGTAGAGGGCGAGCAGTACTTC. It codes for CAWAYVEGEQYF. The full variable domain, rest sourced from reference TRBV30 and TRBJ2-7, is SQTIHQWPATLVQPVGSPLSLECTVEGTSNPNLYWYRQAAGRGLQLLFYSVGIGQISSEVPQNLSASRPQDRQFILSSKKLLLSDSGFYLCAWAYVEGEQYFGPGTRLTVT.

The chain employs TRBV29-1 and TRBJ2-1; 7 bases are a match to TRBD1. Germline V gene data show CDR1 as SQVTM and CDR2 as ANQGSEA. CDR3 length: 13 residues. Trimming took 5 bases from V and 5 from J; bases not matched to a gene: 6. The CDR3 DNA reads as TGCAGCGTTTGGACAGGAACAAACAATGAGCAGTTCTTC. Protein product: CSVWTGTNNEQFF.

This chain connects TRBV19 to TRBJ2-1; 10 nucleotides match TRBD1. Losses at the gene ends were 7 bases for V and 4 bases for J; bases not matched to a gene: 10. Germline-derived CDR1 and CDR2 are LNHDA and SQIVND (reference sequence). This CDR3 has 16 amino acids. The CDR3 nucleotides read TGTGCCAGTAAAGGGGAGAGGGACAGGGGATACAATGAGCAGTTCTTC. It specifies CASKGERDRGYNEQFF.

The chain carries TRBV2 and TRBJ2-3, with D unclear. Trimming removed 2 bases from V and 0 bases from J, with 9 bases in between. The germline V gene encodes CDR1 SNHLY and CDR2 FYNNEI. The CDR3 runs 15 residues. The CDR3 region is CASSERVPSTDTQYF. The DNA for the CDR3 is TGTGCCAGCAGTGAACGGGTCCCTAGCACAGATACGCAGTATTTT.

This rearrangement joins TRBV6-1 to TRBJ2-7; D may be TRBD2 (5 bases). The CDR3 has 13 amino acids. Trimming cost V 7 bases and J 4 bases, with 14 bases left between them. CDR1 is MNHNS and CDR2 is SASEGT in the germline V gene. The CDR3: CASTIREGYEQYF. The CDR3 DNA sequence: TGTGCCAGCACCATACGGGAAGGGTACGAGCAGTACTTC.

V gene TRBV10-1 combines with J gene TRBJ2-5, with 8 bases that match TRBD1. V lost 0 bases to trimming and J lost 11 bases; unmatched junction nucleotides: 8. This CDR3 has 14 residues. Germline V gene lookup returns CDR1 WNHNN and CDR2 SYGVQD (reference sequence). CDR3 sequence: CASSESIAGDRQYF. The CDR3 bases are TGCGCCAGCAGTGAGTCGATTGCAGGGGACAGGCAGTACTTC.

The V and J genes are TRBV4-1 and TRBJ1-2; 8 positions match TRBD1. The V gene's germline CDR1 is MGHRA and CDR2 YSYEKL. This CDR3 comprises 16 residues. J was trimmed by 4 bases and V by 0 bases; bases with no gene match: 7. The CDR3 nucleotides read TGCGCCAGCAGCCAAGATCTGGCAGGGGGCGTCTATGGCTACACCTTC. It codes for CASSQDLAGGVYGYTF.

The rearrangement uses TRBV30 and TRBJ2-5; the D is unclear. The closer fit of TRBJ2-7 to the DNA end suggests the J call may be wrong. CDR1 and CDR2 from the germline V gene are GTSNPN and SVGIG (reference sequence). The CDR3 loop spans 12 amino acids. CDR3 sequence (DNA): TGTGCCTGGAGTGGTATTACTTACGAGCAGTACTTC. Its protein is CAWSGITYEQYF.

The chain recombines TRBV29-1 with TRBJ2-5; TRBD1 is a possible D gene (5 bases). The J call may be faulty, since TRBJ2-7 better matches the DNA end. The V gene's germline CDR1 is SQVTM and CDR2 ANQGSEA. This CDR3 region has 14 residues. Here the CDR3 reads CSVEWGIDSYEQYF. The CDR3 nucleotides read TGCAGCGTTGAATGGGGCATAGACTCCTACGAGCAGTACTTC.

The gene calls are TRBV11-2 and TRBJ2-7, with 7 bases identical to TRBD1. V dropped 6 bases and J dropped 3; count of bases not matched to a gene: 11. This CDR3 region has 15 residues. Germline V gene sequence: CDR1 SGHAT, CDR2 FQNNGV. The chain's CDR3 is CASRARLTGNYEQYF. CDR3 DNA: TGTGCCAGCAGGGCCAGGTTGACAGGGAACTACGAGCAGTACTTC.

Here the CDR3 DNA reads TGTGCCAGCAGCCAAGATGGGGTGGGGGTAGCGGGAGTCCCCTACGAGCAGTACTTC. It specifies CASSQDGVGVAGVPYEQYF. The chain has TRBV14 and TRBJ2-7; 9 bases line up with TRBD2. This CDR3 spans 19 amino acids. Unmatched junction bases numbered 14, after V lost 0 bases and J lost 2 bases. Looked up from germline, CDR1 is SGHDN and CDR2 is FVKESK. Based on the CDR3 plus reference TRBV14 and TRBJ2-7, the full variable domain is EAGVTQFPSHSVIEKGQTVTLRCDPISGHDNLYWYRRVMGKEIKFLLHFVKESKQDESGMPNNRFLAERTGGTYSTLKVQPAELEDSGVYFCASSQDGVGVAGVPYEQYFGPGTRLTVT.

This clone has more than one count but fewer than ten. The chain recombines TRBV5-1 with TRBJ1-3, with D possibly TRBD1 on 5 matching bases. Trimming took off 1 base at V and 0 bases at J, with 11 bases between the two ends. There are 16 residues in the CDR3. Germline lookup yields CDR1 SGHRS and CDR2 YFSETQ. CDR3 protein: CASSLTRANSGNTIYF. The CDR3 nucleotides read TGCGCCAGCAGCTTGACCAGGGCGAACTCTGGAAACACCATATATTTT. The full variable domain, in which reference TRBV5-1 and TRBJ1-3 provide the parts outside the CDR3, is KAGVTQTPRYLIKTRGQQVTLSCSPISGHRSVSWYQQTPGQGLQFLFEYFSETQRNKGNFPGRFSGRQFSNSRSEMNVSTLELGDSALYLCASSLTRANSGNTIYFGEGSWLTVV.